This T cell receptor (beta chain) is from a study of read filtering for tumor transcriptome and immune sequencing. From around 440 ng of RNA, a library with molecular barcoded alpha/delta and beta/gamma adaptors was made. TCRdb re-called the reads through MiXCR, storing one row per CDR3 protein. The sample yields roughly 67,000 distinct CDR3 sequences, around 19% seen once. Ten or more counts support this clonotype. Germline V gene lookup returns CDR1 SGHRS and CDR2 YFSETQ. The CDR3 consists of 14 residues. V was shortened by 0 bases and J by 8 bases, with 12 bases between the two germline ends. The origin of this receptor is a donor over 35 with multiple myeloma. Sequenced input: a population of CD138-negative cells sorted from bone marrow. The chain combines TRBV5-1 with TRBJ1-3, with D maybe TRBD1 (5 bases). The CDR3 here is CASSLGGFADTIYF. The CDR3 coding sequence is TGCGCCAGCAGCTTGGGGGGGTTTGCTGACACCATATATTTT.